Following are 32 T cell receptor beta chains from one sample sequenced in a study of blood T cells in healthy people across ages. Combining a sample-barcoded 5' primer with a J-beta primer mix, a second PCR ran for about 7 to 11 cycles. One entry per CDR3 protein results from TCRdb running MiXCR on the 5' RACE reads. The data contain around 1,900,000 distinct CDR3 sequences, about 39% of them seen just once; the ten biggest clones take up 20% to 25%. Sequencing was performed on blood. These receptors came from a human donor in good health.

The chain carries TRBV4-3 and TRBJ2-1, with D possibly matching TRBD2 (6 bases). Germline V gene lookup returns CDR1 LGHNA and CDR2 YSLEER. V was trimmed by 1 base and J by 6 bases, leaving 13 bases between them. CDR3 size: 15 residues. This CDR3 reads CASSQGGALFNEQFF. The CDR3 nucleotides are TGCGCCAGCAGCCAAGGCGGGGCGCTCTTCAATGAGCAGTTCTTC.

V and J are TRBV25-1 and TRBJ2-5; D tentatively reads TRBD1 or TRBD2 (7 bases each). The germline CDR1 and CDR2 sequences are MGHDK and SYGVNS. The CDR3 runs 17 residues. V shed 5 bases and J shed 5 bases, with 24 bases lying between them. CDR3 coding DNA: TGTGCCAGCAGTCAAGGAATGGGGAGGGGGCTTTTGGAGACCCAGTACTTC. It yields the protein CASSQGMGRGLLETQYF.

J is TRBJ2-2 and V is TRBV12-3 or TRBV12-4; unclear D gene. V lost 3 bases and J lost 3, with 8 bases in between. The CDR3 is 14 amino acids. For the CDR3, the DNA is TGTGCCAGCAGTTTGTTCAGCTACACCGGGGAGCTGTTTTTT. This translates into CASSLFSYTGELFF.

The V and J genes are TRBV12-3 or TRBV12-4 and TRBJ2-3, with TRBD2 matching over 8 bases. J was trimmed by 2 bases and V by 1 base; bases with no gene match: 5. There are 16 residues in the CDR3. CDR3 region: CASSLGLATLTDTQYF. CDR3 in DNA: TGTGCCAGCAGTTTAGGACTAGCGACTCTCACAGATACGCAGTATTTT.

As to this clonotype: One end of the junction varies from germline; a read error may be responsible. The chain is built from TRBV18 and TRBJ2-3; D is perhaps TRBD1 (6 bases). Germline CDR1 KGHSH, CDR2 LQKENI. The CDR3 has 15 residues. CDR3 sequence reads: CASSPSQGRTDMQYF. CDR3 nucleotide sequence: TGTGCCAGCTCACCCTCCCAGGGCAGGACAGATATGCAGTATTTT.

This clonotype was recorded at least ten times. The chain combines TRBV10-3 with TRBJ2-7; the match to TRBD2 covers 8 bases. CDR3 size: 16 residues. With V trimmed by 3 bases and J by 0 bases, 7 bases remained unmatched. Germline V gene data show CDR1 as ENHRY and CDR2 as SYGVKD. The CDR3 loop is CAISDERGSRSYEQYF. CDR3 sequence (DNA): TGTGCCATCAGTGACGAGCGGGGGAGCCGCTCCTACGAGCAGTACTTC.

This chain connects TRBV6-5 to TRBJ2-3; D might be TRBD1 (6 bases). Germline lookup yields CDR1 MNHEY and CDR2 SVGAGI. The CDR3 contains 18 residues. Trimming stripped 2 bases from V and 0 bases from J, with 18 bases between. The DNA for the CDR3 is TGTGCCAGCAGTTACGGGCGTTGGGACACCCTAAGCACAGATACGCAGTATTTT. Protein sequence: CASSYGRWDTLSTDTQYF.

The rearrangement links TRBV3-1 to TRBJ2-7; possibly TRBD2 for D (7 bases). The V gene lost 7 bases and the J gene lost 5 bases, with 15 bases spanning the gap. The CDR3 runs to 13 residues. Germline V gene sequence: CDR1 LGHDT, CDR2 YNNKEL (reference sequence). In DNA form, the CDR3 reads TGTGCCAGCAAAGGGGGGGCCGTCGACGAGCAGTACTTC. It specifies CASKGGAVDEQYF.

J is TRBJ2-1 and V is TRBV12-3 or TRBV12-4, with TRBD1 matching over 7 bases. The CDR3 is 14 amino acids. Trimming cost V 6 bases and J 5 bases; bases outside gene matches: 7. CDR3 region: CASRTWDSNNEQFF. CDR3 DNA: TGTGCCAGCAGAACTTGGGACAGCAACAATGAGCAGTTCTTC.

The CDR3 bases are TGTGCCAGCAACTTGATCCAGGGATCTGGGCAGCCCCAGCATTTT. It encodes CASNLIQGSGQPQHF. This rearrangement joins TRBV7-2 to TRBJ1-5; D is perhaps TRBD1 (5 bases). V dropped 7 bases and J dropped 7 bases, with 20 bases sitting between them. Per the germline V gene, CDR1 is SGHTA and CDR2 is FQGNSA. This CDR3 contains 15 residues.

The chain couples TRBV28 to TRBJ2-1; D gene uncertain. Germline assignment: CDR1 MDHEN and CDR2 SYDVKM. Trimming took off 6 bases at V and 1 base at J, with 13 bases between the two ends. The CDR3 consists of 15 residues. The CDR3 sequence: CASSKGVVSYNEQFF. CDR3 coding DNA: TGTGCCAGCAGCAAAGGCGTAGTATCCTACAATGAGCAGTTCTTC.

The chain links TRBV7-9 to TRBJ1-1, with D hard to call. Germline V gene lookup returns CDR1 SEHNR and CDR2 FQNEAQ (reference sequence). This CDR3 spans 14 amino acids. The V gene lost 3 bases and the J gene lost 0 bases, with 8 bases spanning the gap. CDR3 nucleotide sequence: TGTGCCAGCAGCTTGACGACATTGAACACTGAAGCTTTCTTT. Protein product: CASSLTTLNTEAFF.

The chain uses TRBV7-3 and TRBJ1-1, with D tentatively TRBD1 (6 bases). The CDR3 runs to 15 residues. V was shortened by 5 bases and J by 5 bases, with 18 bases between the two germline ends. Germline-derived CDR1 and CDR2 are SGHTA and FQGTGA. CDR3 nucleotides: TGTGCCAGCAGCCCGACAGGTCGGGAAAGAACTGAAGCTTTCTTT. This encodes CASSPTGRERTEAFF. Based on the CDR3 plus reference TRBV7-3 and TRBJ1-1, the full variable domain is GAGVSQTPSNKVTEKGKYVELRCDPISGHTALYWYRQSLGQGPEFLIYFQGTGAADDSGLPNDRFFAVRPEGSVSTLKIQRTERGDSAVYLCASSPTGRERTEAFFGQGTRLTVV.

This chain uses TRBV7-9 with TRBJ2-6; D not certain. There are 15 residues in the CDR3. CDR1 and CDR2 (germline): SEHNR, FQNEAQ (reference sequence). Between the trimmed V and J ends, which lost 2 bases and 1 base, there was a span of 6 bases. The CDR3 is CASSLLASGANVLTF. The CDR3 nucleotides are TGTGCCAGCAGCTTATTGGCATCTGGGGCCAACGTCCTGACTTTC.

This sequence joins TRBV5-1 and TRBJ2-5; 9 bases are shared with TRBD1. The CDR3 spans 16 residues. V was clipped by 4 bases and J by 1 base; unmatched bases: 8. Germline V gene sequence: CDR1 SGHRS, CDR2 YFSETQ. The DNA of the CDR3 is TGCGCCAGCAGCGCCGGGGACAGGGCACCCCAAGAGACCCAGTACTTC. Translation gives CASSAGDRAPQETQYF.

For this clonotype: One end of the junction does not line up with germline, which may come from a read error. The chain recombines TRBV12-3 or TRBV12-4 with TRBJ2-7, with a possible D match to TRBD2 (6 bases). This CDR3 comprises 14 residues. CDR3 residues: CAGRAGGLTYEQYF. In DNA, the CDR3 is TGTGCCGGCAGAGCGGGCGGACTAACCTACGAGCAGTACTTC.

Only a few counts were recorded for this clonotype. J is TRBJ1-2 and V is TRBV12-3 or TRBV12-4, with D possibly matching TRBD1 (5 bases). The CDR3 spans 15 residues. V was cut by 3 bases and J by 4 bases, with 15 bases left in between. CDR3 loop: CASSFWQGILYGYTF. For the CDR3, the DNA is TGTGCCAGCAGTTTTTGGCAGGGAATCCTCTATGGCTACACCTTC.

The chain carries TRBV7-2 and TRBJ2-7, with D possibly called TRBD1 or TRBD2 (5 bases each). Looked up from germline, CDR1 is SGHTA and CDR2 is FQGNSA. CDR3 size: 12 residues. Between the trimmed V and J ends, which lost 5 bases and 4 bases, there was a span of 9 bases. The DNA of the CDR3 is TGTGCCAGCAGCACCAGGGAGTACGAGCAGTACTTC. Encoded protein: CASSTREYEQYF.

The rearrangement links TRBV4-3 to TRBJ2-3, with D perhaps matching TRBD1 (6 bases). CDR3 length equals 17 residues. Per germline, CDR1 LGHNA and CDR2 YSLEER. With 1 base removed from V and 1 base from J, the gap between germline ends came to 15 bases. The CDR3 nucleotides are TGCGCCAGCAGCCAAGTTTCCAGGGACATACGCACAGATACGCAGTATTTT. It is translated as CASSQVSRDIRTDTQYF.

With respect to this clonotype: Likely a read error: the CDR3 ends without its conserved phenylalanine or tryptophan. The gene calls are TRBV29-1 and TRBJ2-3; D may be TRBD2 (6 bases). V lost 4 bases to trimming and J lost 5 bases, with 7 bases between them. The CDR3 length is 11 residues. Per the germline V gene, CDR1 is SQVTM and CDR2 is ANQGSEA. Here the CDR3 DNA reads TGCAGCGTTGGGAGGGGAGATACGCAGTATGTT. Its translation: CSVGRGDTQYV.

CDR3 DNA sequence: TGTGCCAGCAGCCGCTCACAGGAATTCTCCTATGGCTACACCTTC. This codes for CASSRSQEFSYGYTF. The chain joins TRBV3-1 to TRBJ1-2; D possibly corresponds to TRBD1 (5 bases). The germline gives CDR1 LGHDT, CDR2 YNNKEL (reference sequence). Between the trimmed V and J ends, which lost 4 bases and 4 bases, there was a span of 16 bases. The CDR3 totals 15 residues.

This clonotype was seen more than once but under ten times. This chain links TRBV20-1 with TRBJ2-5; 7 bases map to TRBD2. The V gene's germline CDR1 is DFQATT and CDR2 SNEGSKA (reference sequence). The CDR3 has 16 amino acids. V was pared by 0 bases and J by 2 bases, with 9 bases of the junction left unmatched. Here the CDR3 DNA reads TGCAGTGCTAGAGATTGGGGAGCGGGAATACAAGAGACCCAGTACTTC. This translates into CSARDWGAGIQETQYF.

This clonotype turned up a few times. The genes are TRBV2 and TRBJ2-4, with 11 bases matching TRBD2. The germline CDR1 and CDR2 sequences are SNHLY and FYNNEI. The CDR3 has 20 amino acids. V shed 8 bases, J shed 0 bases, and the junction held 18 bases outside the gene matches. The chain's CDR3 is CASAPRFLAGGQLAKNIQYF. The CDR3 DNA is TGTGCCAGCGCCCCCCGGTTTTTAGCGGGGGGGCAGCTAGCCAAAAACATTCAGTACTTC.

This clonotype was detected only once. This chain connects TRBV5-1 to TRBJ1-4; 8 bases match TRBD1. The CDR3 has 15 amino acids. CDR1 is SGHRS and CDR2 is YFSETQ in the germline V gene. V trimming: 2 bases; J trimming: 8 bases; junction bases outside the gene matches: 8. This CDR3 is CASSLRRGREEKLFF. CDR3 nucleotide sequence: TGCGCCAGCAGCTTACGCAGGGGGCGAGAAGAAAAACTGTTTTTT.

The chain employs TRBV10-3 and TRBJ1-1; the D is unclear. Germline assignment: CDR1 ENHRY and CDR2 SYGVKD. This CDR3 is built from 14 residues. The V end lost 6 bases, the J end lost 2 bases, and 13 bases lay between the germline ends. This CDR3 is CAIRVRQPNTEAFF. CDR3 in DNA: TGTGCCATCAGGGTCCGACAACCCAACACTGAAGCTTTCTTT.

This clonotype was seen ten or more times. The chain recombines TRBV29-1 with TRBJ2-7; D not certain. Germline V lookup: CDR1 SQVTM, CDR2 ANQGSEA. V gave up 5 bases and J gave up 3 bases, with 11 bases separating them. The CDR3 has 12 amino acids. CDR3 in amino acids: CSVKTSHYEQYF. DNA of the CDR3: TGCAGCGTTAAGACGTCCCACTACGAGCAGTACTTC.

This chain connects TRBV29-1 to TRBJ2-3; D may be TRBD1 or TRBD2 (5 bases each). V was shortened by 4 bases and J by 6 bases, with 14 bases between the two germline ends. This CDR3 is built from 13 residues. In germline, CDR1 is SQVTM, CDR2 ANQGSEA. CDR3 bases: TGCAGCGTTGTCGACGGGTGGGGGGATACGCAGTATTTT. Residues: CSVVDGWGDTQYF.

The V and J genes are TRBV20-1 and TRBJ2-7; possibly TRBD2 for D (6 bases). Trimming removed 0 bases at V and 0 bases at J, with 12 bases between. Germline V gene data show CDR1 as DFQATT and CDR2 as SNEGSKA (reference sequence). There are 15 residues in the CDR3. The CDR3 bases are TGCAGTGCTAGAGAGTGGTGGGGGGTCTCCTACGAGCAGTACTTC. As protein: CSAREWWGVSYEQYF.

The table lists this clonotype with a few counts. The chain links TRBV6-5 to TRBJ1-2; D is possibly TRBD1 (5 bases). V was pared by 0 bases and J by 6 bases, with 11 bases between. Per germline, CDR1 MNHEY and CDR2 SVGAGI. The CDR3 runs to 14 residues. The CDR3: CASSYSRQFDGYTF. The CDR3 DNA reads TGTGCCAGCAGTTACTCCAGACAGTTCGATGGCTACACCTTC.

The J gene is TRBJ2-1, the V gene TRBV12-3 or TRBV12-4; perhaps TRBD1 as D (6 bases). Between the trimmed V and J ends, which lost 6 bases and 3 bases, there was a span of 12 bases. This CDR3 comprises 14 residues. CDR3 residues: CASRTDRDYNEQFF. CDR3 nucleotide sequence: TGTGCCAGCAGGACGGACAGAGACTACAATGAGCAGTTCTTC.

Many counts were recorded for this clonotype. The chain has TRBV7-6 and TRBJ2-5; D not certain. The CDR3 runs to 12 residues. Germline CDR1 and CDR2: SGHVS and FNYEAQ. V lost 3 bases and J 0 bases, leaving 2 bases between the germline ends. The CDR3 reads CASSFYQETQYF. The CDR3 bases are TGTGCCAGCAGCTTCTACCAAGAGACCCAGTACTTC.

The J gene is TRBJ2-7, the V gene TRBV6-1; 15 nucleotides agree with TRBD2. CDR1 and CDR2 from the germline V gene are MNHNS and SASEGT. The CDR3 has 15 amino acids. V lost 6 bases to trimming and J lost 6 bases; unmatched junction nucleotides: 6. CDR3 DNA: TGTGCCAGCAGCGGACTAGCGGGGGGGCATGGCGAGCAGTACTTC. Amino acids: CASSGLAGGHGEQYF.